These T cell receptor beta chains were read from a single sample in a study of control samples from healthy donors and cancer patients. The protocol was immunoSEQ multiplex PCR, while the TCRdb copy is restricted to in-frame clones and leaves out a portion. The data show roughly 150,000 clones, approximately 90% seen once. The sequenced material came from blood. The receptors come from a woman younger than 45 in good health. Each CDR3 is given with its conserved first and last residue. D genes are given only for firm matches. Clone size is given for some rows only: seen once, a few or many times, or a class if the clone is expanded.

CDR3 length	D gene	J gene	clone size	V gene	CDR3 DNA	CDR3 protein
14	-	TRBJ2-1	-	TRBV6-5	TGTGCCAGCAGTCCCGGGACCTTCTACAATGAGCAGTTCTTC	CASSPGTFYNEQFF
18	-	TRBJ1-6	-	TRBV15	TGTGCCACCAGCAGTGGGAAAAGGCTGACAACCTATAATTCACCCCTCCACTTT	CATSSGKRLTTYNSPLHF
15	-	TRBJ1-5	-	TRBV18	TGTGCCAGCTCACCACCGAACGGGGGCAATCAGCCCCAGCATTTT	CASSPPNGGNQPQHF
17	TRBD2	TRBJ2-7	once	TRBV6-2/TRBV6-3	TGTGCCAGCAGTTACCATAAGACCGGGAGGGGACCCTACGAGCAGTACTTC	CASSYHKTGRGPYEQYF
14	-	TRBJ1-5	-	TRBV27	TGTGCCAGCAGTTCAATCTCAGGTTACCAGCCCCAGCATTTT	CASSSISGYQPQHF
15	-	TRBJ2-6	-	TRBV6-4	TGTGCCAGCAGTGAGTCAATTGATGGGGCCAACGTCCTGACTTTC	CASSESIDGANVLTF
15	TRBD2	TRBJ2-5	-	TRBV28	TGTGCCAGCAGTTCGGCGGGAGTGGGGCAAGAGACCCAGTACTTC	CASSSAGVGQETQYF
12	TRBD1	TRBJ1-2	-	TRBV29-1	TGCAGCGTTAATGACAGGGGGCGAGGCTACACCTTC	CSVNDRGRGYTF
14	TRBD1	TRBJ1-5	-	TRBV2	TGTGCCAGCAGTGCGGGACAGGGTCATCAGCCCCAGCATTTT	CASSAGQGHQPQHF
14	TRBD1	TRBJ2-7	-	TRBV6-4	TGTGCCAGCAGTGACTCGGACAGGGGCCACGAGCAGTACTTC	CASSDSDRGHEQYF
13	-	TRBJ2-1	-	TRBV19	TGTGCCACCTCCTACAGGGATTACAATGAGCAGTTCTTC	CATSYRDYNEQFF
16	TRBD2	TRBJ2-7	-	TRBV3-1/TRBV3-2	TGTGCCAGCAGCCAAGTGATATGGGGAGGGCAGGACGAGCAGTACTTC	CASSQVIWGGQDEQYF
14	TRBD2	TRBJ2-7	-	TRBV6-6	TGTGCCAGCAGCGCAGCGGGAGGCAACTACGAGCAGTACTTC	CASSAAGGNYEQYF
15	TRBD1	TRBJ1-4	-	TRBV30	TGTGCCTGGAGGGGACAGGGGACAACTAATGAAAAACTGTTTTTT	CAWRGQGTTNEKLFF
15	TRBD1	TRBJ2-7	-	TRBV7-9	TGTGCCAGCCTACCCCAGGGACAGATCTCCTACGAGCAGTACTTC	CASLPQGQISYEQYF
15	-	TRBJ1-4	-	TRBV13	TGTGCCAGCAGCTCGGGCCCCACACCGGGGGAAAAACTGTTTTTT	CASSSGPTPGEKLFF
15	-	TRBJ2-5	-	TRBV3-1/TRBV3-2	TGTGCCAGCAGCCAAGACCCGGGAACGGGTGAGACCCAGTACTTC	CASSQDPGTGETQYF
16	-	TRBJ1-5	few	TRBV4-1	TGCGCCAGCAGCCAAGTCCCCGGTGTAAGCAATCAGCCCCAGCATTTT	CASSQVPGVSNQPQHF
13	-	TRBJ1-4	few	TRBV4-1	TGCGCCAGCAGCCAAGGTTGGTCAGAAAAACTGTTTTTT	CASSQGWSEKLFF
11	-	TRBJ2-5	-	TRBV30	TGTGCCTGGAGTTCGGGAGAGACCCAGTACTTC	CAWSSGETQYF
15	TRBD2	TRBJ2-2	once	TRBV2	TGTGCCAGCAGTGCCGGGACTAGCCCGGCCGGGGAGCTGTTTTTT	CASSAGTSPAGELFF
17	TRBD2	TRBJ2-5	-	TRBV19	TGTGCCAGTAGTAAATTATCCGGGACTAGCTCTCAAGAGACCCAGTACTTC	CASSKLSGTSSQETQYF
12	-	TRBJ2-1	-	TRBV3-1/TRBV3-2	TGTGCCAGCAGCCCCCAGACAGGTCCGGAGTTCTTC	CASSPQTGPEFF
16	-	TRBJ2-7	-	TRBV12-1	TGTGCCAGCAGCTTTGGACTGCGGTACCAGGAATACGAGCAGTACTTC	CASSFGLRYQEYEQYF
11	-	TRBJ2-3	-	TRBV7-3	TGTGCCAGCAGCTTGACCAGAACGCAGTATTTT	CASSLTRTQYF
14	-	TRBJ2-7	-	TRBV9	TGTGCCAGCAGCGTGAGAGGAGGGAGCGACGAGCAGTACTTC	CASSVRGGSDEQYF
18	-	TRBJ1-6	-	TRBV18	TGTGCCAGCTCACACGGGACCGCTCTCAGCTCCTATAATTCACCCCTCCACTTT	CASSHGTALSSYNSPLHF
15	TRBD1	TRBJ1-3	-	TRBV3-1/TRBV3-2	TGTGCCAGCAGCCAAGAGGGGACAGCTGGAAACACCATATATTTT	CASSQEGTAGNTIYF
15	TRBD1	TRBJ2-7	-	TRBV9	TGTGCCAGCAGCCCACTAGGACAGGGATCCTACGAGCAGTACTTC	CASSPLGQGSYEQYF
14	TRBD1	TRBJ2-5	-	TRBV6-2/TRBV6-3	TGTGCCAGCACCCCAGGACAGGGCGCCGTGGCCCAGTACTTC	CASTPGQGAVAQYF
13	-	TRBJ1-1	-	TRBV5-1	TGCGCCAGCAGCAGTGACAGATACACTGAAGCTTTCTTT	CASSSDRYTEAFF
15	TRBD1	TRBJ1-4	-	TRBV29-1	TGCAGCGTTGAAATTGGACAGGGTGGTCACGGAAAACTGTTTTTT	CSVEIGQGGHGKLFF
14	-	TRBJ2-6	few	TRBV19	TGTGCCAGTAGTAAAACCTCTGGGGCCAACGTCCTGACTTTC	CASSKTSGANVLTF
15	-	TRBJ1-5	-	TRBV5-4	TGTGCCAGCAGCTCGTATCCGGGAAGCAATCAGCCCCAGCATTTT	CASSSYPGSNQPQHF
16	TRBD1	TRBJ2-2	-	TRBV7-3	TGTGCCGGCAGTCAAACCGGGACAGGGGGCACCGGGGAGCTGTTTTTT	CAGSQTGTGGTGELFF
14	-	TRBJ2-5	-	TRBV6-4	TGTGCCAGCAGCGAAACAGGCTCTCAAGAGACCCAGTACTTC	CASSETGSQETQYF
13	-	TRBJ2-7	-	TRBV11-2	TGTGCCAGCAGCTCTACTATTAACTACGAGCAGTACTTC	CASSSTINYEQYF
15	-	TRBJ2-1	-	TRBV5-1	TGCGCCAGCAGCTTGGGGGTAGCGGCCTACAATGAGCAGTTCTTC	CASSLGVAAYNEQFF
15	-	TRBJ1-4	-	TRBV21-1	TGTGCCAGCAGCAAAGAAACAGAGCGTAATGAAAAACTGTTTTTT	CASSKETERNEKLFF
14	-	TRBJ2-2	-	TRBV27	TGTGCCAGCAGCAGGACTGTTAACACCGGGGAGCTGTTTTTT	CASSRTVNTGELFF
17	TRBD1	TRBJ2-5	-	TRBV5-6	TGTGCCAGCAGAGGTCTACAGGGGGCTGGTGCACAAGAGACCCAGTACTTC	CASRGLQGAGAQETQYF
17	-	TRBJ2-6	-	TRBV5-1	TGCGCCCGCAGCTTGGCCGAGTGGGGGTCCGGGGCCAACGTCCTGACTTTC	CARSLAEWGSGANVLTF
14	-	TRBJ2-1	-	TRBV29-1	TGCAGCGTTGGCCCAAGAGTGGGGAGGTTTGAGCAGTTCTTC	CSVGPRVGRFEQFF
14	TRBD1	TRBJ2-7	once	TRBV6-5	TGTGCCAGCAGTAAGGGGGGGACAGGGAACGAGCAGTACTTC	CASSKGGTGNEQYF
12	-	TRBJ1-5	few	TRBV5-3	TGTGCCAGAAGCGTACCCGGTCAGCCCCAGCATTTT	CARSVPGQPQHF
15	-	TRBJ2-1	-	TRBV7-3	TGTGCCAGCAGCTTAGCACCCTCCTCCTACAATGAGCAGTTCTTC	CASSLAPSSYNEQFF
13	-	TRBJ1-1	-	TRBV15	TGTGCCACCAGCAGGGAGGGGTACACTGAAGCTTTCTTT	CATSREGYTEAFF
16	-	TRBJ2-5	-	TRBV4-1	TGCGCCAGCAGCCAGCACCTCTATAAGTACCAAGAGACCCAGTACTTC	CASSQHLYKYQETQYF
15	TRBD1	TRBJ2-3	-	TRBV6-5	TGTGCCAGCAGTCCGGGACAGGGTCACACAGATACGCAGTATTTT	CASSPGQGHTDTQYF
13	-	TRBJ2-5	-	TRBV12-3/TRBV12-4	TGTGCCAGCAGTTTAGTTTCTGCGGAGACCCAGTACTTC	CASSLVSAETQYF
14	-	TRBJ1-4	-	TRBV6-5	TGTGCCAGCACTAAGGCCGCAACTAATGAAAAACTGTTTTTT	CASTKAATNEKLFF
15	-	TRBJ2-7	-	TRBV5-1	TGCGCCAGCAGCTTGGCCGGGAGTATGGCCGGCGAGCAGTACTTC	CASSLAGSMAGEQYF
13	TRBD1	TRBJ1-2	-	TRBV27	TGTGCCAGCAAACAACAGGGGGCGCATGGCTACACCTTC	CASKQQGAHGYTF